The clone carrying this T cell receptor beta chain was detected only once. What it binds is unknown. The sample originates from a study of OX40 agonist ivuxolimab in advanced cancers. Study summary: Ivuxolimab is a fully human IgG2 antibody that activates OX40 (CD134). Hepatocellular carcinoma, melanoma, renal cell or head and neck cancer occurred in dose-escalation patients.

Study-level points and caveats: Certain nonresponders likewise exhibited a low normalized T-cell clonal expansion.

Some clones are missing from TCRdb's copy, which holds only in-frame ones; the method was immunoSEQ multiplex PCR. The sample consists of some 62,000 clones, roughly 90% of them appearing once. With 6 bases removed from V and 8 bases from J, the gap between germline ends came to 11 bases. This CDR3 has 13 residues. Germline V gives CDR1 MGHDK, CDR2 SYGVNS. With autoimmune disease history or systemic immunosuppression, patients were excluded. The input for sequencing was CD4+ or CD8+ T cells sorted from blood, taken in a trial of the OX40 agonist ivuxolimab. The rearrangement uses TRBV25-1 and TRBJ1-6; unclear D gene. The TCR sequence derives from an adult with an advanced solid tumor such as melanoma, head and neck, liver or kidney cancer. As DNA, the CDR3 is TGTGCCAGCAGCCACGAAATCGATTCACCCCTCCACTTT. Translated, it gives CASSHEIDSPLHF.